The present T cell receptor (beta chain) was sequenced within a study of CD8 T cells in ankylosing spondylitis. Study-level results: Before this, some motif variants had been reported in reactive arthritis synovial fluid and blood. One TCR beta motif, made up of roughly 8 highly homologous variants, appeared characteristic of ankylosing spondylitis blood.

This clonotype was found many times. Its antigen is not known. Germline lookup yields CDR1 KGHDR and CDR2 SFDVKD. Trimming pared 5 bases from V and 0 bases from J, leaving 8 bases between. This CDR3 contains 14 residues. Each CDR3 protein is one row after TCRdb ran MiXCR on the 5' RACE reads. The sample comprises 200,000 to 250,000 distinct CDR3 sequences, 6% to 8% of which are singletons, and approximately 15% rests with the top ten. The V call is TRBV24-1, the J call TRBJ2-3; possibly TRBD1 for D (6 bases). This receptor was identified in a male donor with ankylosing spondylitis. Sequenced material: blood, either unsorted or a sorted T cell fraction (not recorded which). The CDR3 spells CATSATGSTDTQYF. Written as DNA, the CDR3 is TGTGCCACCAGTGCCACAGGGAGCACAGATACGCAGTATTTT.